Listed below are T cell receptor beta chains from one sample, sequenced in a study of T cells in Graves' hyperthyroidism and ophthalmopathy. TCRdb reanalysed the multiplex PCR reads using MiXCR and keeps one entry per CDR3 protein. The profile shows roughly 740,000 distinct CDR3 sequences, 15% to 20% of them singletons. The specimen was blood. The source of these receptors is a man between 18 and 29 years old with Graves' hyperthyroidism. CDR3s include the opening cysteine and the closing phenylalanine or tryptophan. A D gene is named only where the DNA matches it firmly. Expanded clones get a size class; other rows say once, few or many, or leave the size out.

J gene | D gene | V gene | clone size | CDR3 protein | CDR3 DNA
TRBJ2-1 | . | TRBV27 | . | CASSLLGDERFF | TGTGCCAGCAGTCTCCTTGGGGATGAGCGGTTCTTC
TRBJ1-1 | . | TRBV2 | many | CASIGTEAFF | TGTGCCAGCATCGGCACTGAAGCTTTCTTT
TRBJ2-1 | . | TRBV5-5 | many | CASSLGFSGDEQFF | TGTGCCAGCAGCTTGGGTTTTAGCGGAGATGAGCAGTTCTTC
TRBJ2-5 | . | TRBV20-1 | . | CSARQGSRGRETQYF | TGCAGTGCTAGACAGGGGTCGAGGGGACGAGAGACCCAGTACTTC
TRBJ1-2 | TRBD1 | TRBV7-3 | many | CASSFDRVQGYTF | TGTGCCAGCAGCTTCGACAGGGTCCAGGGCTACACCTTC
TRBJ2-5 | . | TRBV27 | . | CASQKGWAKETQYF | TGTGCCAGCCAGAAGGGATGGGCAAAGGAGACCCAGTACTTC
TRBJ2-1 | . | TRBV3-2 | . | CASSQDSVLYNEQFF | TGTGCCAGCAGCCAAGACTCAGTATTATACAATGAGCAGTTCTTC
TRBJ2-2 | . | TRBV28 | . | CASSLGSSVGELFF | TGTGCCAGCAGTTTGGGTAGTTCGGTTGGGGAGCTGTTTTTT
TRBJ1-1 | . | TRBV27 | . | CASSFAKNTEAFF | TGTGCCAGCAGTTTTGCCAAGAACACTGAAGCTTTCTTT
TRBJ2-1 | . | TRBV7-9 | many | CASSLERLEQFF | TGTGCCAGCAGCTTAGAAAGACTCGAGCAGTTCTTC
TRBJ1-3 | TRBD1 | TRBV5-1 | many | CASSLTGTADGNTIYF | TGCGCCAGCAGCCTGACCGGGACAGCTGACGGAAACACCATATATTTT
TRBJ2-7 | TRBD1 | TRBV19 | few | CASSDNRGYEQYF | TGTGCCAGTAGTGACAACAGGGGGTACGAGCAGTACTTC
TRBJ2-3 | TRBD2 | TRBV2 | many | CASNVPGTSRSTDTQYF | TGTGCCAGCAACGTACCCGGGACTAGCAGGAGCACAGATACGCAGTATTTT
TRBJ2-7 | . | TRBV30 | . | CAWSSGYSYEQYF | TGTGCCTGGAGCAGCGGGTACTCCTACGAGCAGTACTTC
TRBJ1-3 | . | TRBV29-1 | . | CSVIPGGGGNTIYF | TGCAGCGTCATCCCCGGAGGGGGTGGAAACACCATATATTTT
TRBJ2-5 | . | TRBV20-1 | many | CSARGAAAGETQYF | TGCAGTGCTAGGGGAGCAGCGGCTGGGGAGACCCAGTACTTC
TRBJ2-1 | . | TRBV7-2 | many | CASSLSSQGYNEQFF | TGTGCCAGCAGCTTAAGTTCCCAGGGCTACAATGAGCAGTTCTTC
TRBJ1-5 | . | TRBV28 | few | CASSFGLYSNQPQHF | TGTGCCAGCAGTTTCGGGCTTTATAGCAATCAGCCCCAGCATTTT
TRBJ2-4 | TRBD2 | TRBV29-1 | . | CSVGGTSGTKNIQYF | TGCAGCGTTGGAGGGACTAGCGGGACCAAAAACATTCAGTACTTC
TRBJ1-1 | . | TRBV3-1 | many | CASSQAENTEAFF | TGTGCCAGCAGCCAAGCAGAGAACACTGAAGCTTTCTTT
TRBJ2-5 | . | TRBV28 | . | CASSLFGAGGGQETQYF | TGTGCCAGCAGTTTATTTGGGGCAGGGGGAGGGCAAGAGACCCAGTACTTC
TRBJ2-3 | . | TRBV19 | . | CATSFWSGPSTDTQYF | TGTGCCACATCCTTTTGGTCAGGTCCTAGCACAGATACGCAGTATTTT
TRBJ2-7 | TRBD1 | TRBV12-3/TRBV12-4 | many | CASQTGGENEQYF | TGTGCCAGCCAGACAGGGGGCGAAAACGAGCAGTACTTC
TRBJ2-1 | TRBD1 | TRBV12-5 | few | CASGLATDRGQGEQFF | TGTGCTAGTGGTTTGGCTACGGACAGGGGGCAGGGAGAGCAGTTCTTC
TRBJ2-1 | TRBD1 | TRBV20-1 | . | CSAEPTGGNEQFF | TGCAGTGCGGAGCCTACAGGGGGCAATGAGCAGTTCTTC
TRBJ2-3 | . | TRBV9 | . | CASSAHTVTDTQYF | TGTGCCAGCAGCGCTCATACGGTCACAGATACGCAGTATTTT
TRBJ2-3 | TRBD2 | TRBV4-1 | . | CASSQLGGTSGRSSTDTQYF | TGCGCCAGCAGCCAACTAGGAGGAACTAGCGGGAGGTCGAGCACAGATACGCAGTATTTT
TRBJ1-6 | TRBD1 | TRBV19 | . | CAISPGQSNSPLHF | TGTGCCATCAGTCCGGGACAGAGCAATTCACCCCTCCACTTT
TRBJ1-1 | . | TRBV10-3 | few | CAISELDRENTEAFF | TGTGCCATCAGTGAGTTGGACAGAGAGAACACTGAAGCTTTCTTT
TRBJ1-1 | . | TRBV4-1 | few | CASSQAWAVNTEAFF | TGCGCCAGCAGCCAAGCTTGGGCTGTGAACACTGAAGCTTTCTTT
TRBJ2-5 | . | TRBV7-2 | many | CASTTRVGETQYF | TGTGCCAGCACCACTAGGGTAGGGGAGACCCAGTACTTC
TRBJ2-7 | TRBD2 | TRBV20-1 | many | CSARPPTLGTRGSYEQYF | TGTAGTGCTAGACCGCCGACCTTAGGGACTAGGGGATCCTACGAGCAGTACTTC
TRBJ2-1 | . | TRBV28 | many | CASGQGTLGYNEQFF | TGTGCCTCTGGTCAGGGGACCTTGGGGTACAATGAGCAGTTCTTC
TRBJ1-5 | TRBD1 | TRBV15 | . | CATSTIQGAGQPQHF | TGTGCCACCAGCACAATACAGGGGGCAGGACAGCCCCAGCATTTT
TRBJ1-1 | . | TRBV6-1 | . | CASRADRNTEAFF | TGTGCCAGCAGAGCGGACAGGAACACTGAAGCTTTCTTT
TRBJ1-1 | . | TRBV6-6 | many | CASSYGGGYTEAFF | TGTGCCAGCAGTTACGGCGGCGGTTACACTGAAGCTTTCTTT
TRBJ2-1 | . | TRBV15 | few | CATSGRRYNEQFF | TGTGCCACCAGCGGCAGACGGTACAATGAGCAGTTCTTC
TRBJ1-2 | . | TRBV6-2/TRBV6-3 | many | CASSYGSGGYTF | TGTGCCAGCAGTTACGGGTCCGGAGGCTACACCTTC
TRBJ2-5 | TRBD1 | TRBV28 | few | CASSYTTGMETQYF | TGTGCCAGCAGCTATACGACAGGGATGGAGACCCAGTACTTC
TRBJ2-1 | . | TRBV28 | many | CASSLAEGNEQFF | TGTGCCAGCAGTTTGGCGGAGGGCAATGAGCAGTTCTTC
TRBJ2-7 | . | TRBV6-1 | . | CASRVDSSYEQYF | TGTGCCAGCAGAGTAGATAGCTCCTACGAGCAGTACTTC
TRBJ1-5 | TRBD1 | TRBV7-8 | . | CASSRDSEQPQHF | TGTGCCAGCAGCCGGGACAGTGAACAGCCCCAGCATTTT
TRBJ1-6 | TRBD1 | TRBV7-3 | . | CASSQGEGVSPLHF | TGTGCCAGCAGCCAGGGGGAGGGTGTCTCACCCCTCCACTTT
TRBJ2-1 | . | TRBV28 | . | CASSLGGQVNYNEQFF | TGTGCCAGCAGTTTGGGTGGGCAGGTTAACTACAATGAGCAGTTCTTC
TRBJ1-1 | TRBD1 | TRBV11-2 | . | CASSLGAGTGTPREAFF | TGTGCCAGCAGCTTAGGCGCCGGGACAGGCACCCCCCGGGAAGCTTTCTTT
TRBJ1-1 | TRBD1 | TRBV5-5 | . | CASRHGQGVNTEAFF | TGTGCCAGCAGACACGGACAGGGGGTTAACACTGAAGCTTTCTTT
TRBJ1-2 | . | TRBV12-5 | . | CASGLVESRRELYGYTF | TGTGCTAGTGGTTTGGTAGAATCGCGGCGGGAGCTCTATGGCTACACCTTC
TRBJ2-7 | . | TRBV29-1 | . | CSVEDQEGARNEQYF | TGCAGCGTTGAAGATCAGGAGGGCGCCAGAAACGAGCAGTACTTC
TRBJ2-7 | . | TRBV12-3/TRBV12-4 | many | CASGTSTYEQYF | TGTGCCAGCGGTACTAGTACCTACGAGCAGTACTTC